Listed here are 23 T cell receptor beta chains from one sample, sequenced in a study of blood T cell repertoires in COVID-19. TCRdb's copy holds only in-frame clones and misses some; the assay was immunoSEQ multiplex PCR. The sample holds hundreds of thousands of clones; roughly 90% are singletons and the top ten take approximately 3.1%. Sequenced material: PBMCs or T cells enriched from blood (not recorded which). These TCRs come from a woman aged 50 to 65 in a cohort exposed to, infected with or recovered from COVID-19 (not recorded which).

This sequence joins TRBV5-1 and TRBJ2-3, with D possibly matching TRBD1 (6 bases). The germline V gene has CDR1 SGHRS and CDR2 YFSETQ. Trimming left V 4 bases short and J 0 bases short, with 12 bases between. The CDR3 runs to 15 residues. This CDR3 reads CASSVQGDSTDTQYF. The DNA for the CDR3 is TGCGCCAGCAGCGTACAGGGTGATAGCACAGATACGCAGTATTTT. Full variable domain (remainder filled in from reference TRBV5-1 and TRBJ2-3): KAGVTQTPRYLIKTRGQQVTLSCSPISGHRSVSWYQQTPGQGLQFLFEYFSETQRNKGNFPGRFSGRQFSNSRSEMNVSTLELGDSALYLCASSVQGDSTDTQYFGPGTRLTVL.

The chain combines TRBV28 with TRBJ2-2; the D is unclear. This CDR3 spans 14 amino acids. Germline CDR1 reads MDHEN; CDR2 reads SYDVKM. V was clipped by 10 bases and J by 1 base, with 13 bases between them. The chain's CDR3 is CATTGGLNTGELFF. CDR3 nucleotide sequence: TGTGCCACTACCGGCGGATTGAACACCGGGGAGCTGTTTTTT.

J is TRBJ2-7 and V is TRBV10-2; TRBD1 matches 8 bases. The J segment lost 0 bases and the V segment lost 6 bases, leaving 16 bases of the junction unmatched. Germline CDR1 is WSHSY and CDR2 is SAAADI. This CDR3 has 18 amino acids. The CDR3 spells CASSGQGVTKTRSYEQYF. The CDR3 coding sequence is TGCGCCAGCAGCGGACAGGGAGTAACCAAGACGCGCTCCTACGAGCAGTACTTC.

The CDR3 here is CASSLSGAPYNEQFF. The CDR3 coding sequence is TGTGCCAGCAGCCTTAGCGGGGCCCCCTACAATGAGCAGTTCTTC. The gene calls are TRBV7-2 and TRBJ2-1, with TRBD2 matching over 8 bases. CDR1 and CDR2 from the germline V gene are SGHTA and FQGNSA. Germline trimming cut 5 bases from V and 2 bases from J; bases unmatched to any gene: 5. The CDR3 length is 15 residues.

The CDR3 spells CASSLAQGTEAFF. The CDR3 DNA sequence: TGTGCCAGCAGCCTTGCCCAGGGCACTGAAGCTTTCTTT. V is TRBV7-3 and J is TRBJ1-1, with a weak D call TRBD1 (5 bases). This CDR3 has 13 amino acids. Germline V CDR1 and CDR2: SGHTA, FQGTGA. Trimming pared 5 bases from V and 4 bases from J, leaving 11 bases between.

V gene TRBV12-3 or TRBV12-4 combines with J gene TRBJ1-6, with no clear D. This CDR3 has 13 amino acids. The V and J ends lost 4 bases and 7 bases respectively, with 8 bases between them. The CDR3 bases are TGTGCCAGCAGTTACAGCCAGAATTCACCCCTCCACTTT. Encoded protein: CASSYSQNSPLHF.

This rearrangement joins TRBV5-1 to TRBJ2-1, with D maybe TRBD1 (6 bases). Germline V lookup: CDR1 SGHRS, CDR2 YFSETQ. V lost 7 bases, J lost 4 bases, and 15 bases lay in between. The CDR3 spans 14 residues. In DNA, the CDR3 is TGCGCCAGCGGACGGGACATCTCATACAATGAGCAGTTCTTC. Its protein is CASGRDISYNEQFF.

The chain uses TRBV9 and TRBJ2-7; maybe TRBD2 (6 bases). CDR1 is SGDLS, CDR2 YYNGEE, per germline. The V end was cut by 4 bases, the J end by 4 bases, with 27 bases between. CDR3 length equals 18 residues. This CDR3 reads CASSPQPPELAAQYEQYF. DNA of the CDR3: TGTGCCAGCAGCCCCCAGCCCCCGGAATTAGCGGCGCAATACGAGCAGTACTTC.

This chain connects TRBV5-6 to TRBJ2-3, with D possibly being TRBD2 (6 bases). This CDR3 is 15 amino acids long. Germline CDR1 reads SGHDT; CDR2 reads YYEEEE. Trimming took off 0 bases at V and 2 bases at J, with 10 bases between the two ends. CDR3 residues: CASSLGGGFTDTQYF. The DNA for the CDR3 is TGTGCCAGCAGCTTGGGTGGGGGGTTCACAGATACGCAGTATTTT.

The CDR3 sequence: CASSVGGSNTEAFF. The CDR3, as DNA: TGTGCCAGCAGTGTTGGCGGGTCTAACACTGAAGCTTTCTTT. J is TRBJ1-1 and V is TRBV2; D is undetermined. Germline-derived CDR1 and CDR2 are SNHLY and FYNNEI. The CDR3 spans 14 residues. V shed 4 bases and J shed 2 bases, with 11 bases lying between them.

This clone came up once. The rearrangement links TRBV5-1 to TRBJ1-4; D gene ambiguous. CDR3 size: 16 residues. V lost 0 bases and J 0 bases, leaving 9 bases between the germline ends. Germline V gene lookup returns CDR1 SGHRS and CDR2 YFSETQ. CDR3 loop: CASSLVNSATNEKLFF. CDR3 DNA: TGCGCCAGCAGCTTGGTTAACAGTGCAACTAATGAAAAACTGTTTTTT.

This chain joins TRBV5-1 and TRBJ1-2, with 7 bases matching TRBD1. Germline loops: CDR1 SGHRS, CDR2 YFSETQ. Losses at the gene ends were 4 bases for V and 7 bases for J; bases not matched to a gene: 13. This CDR3 contains 15 residues. CDR3 sequence: CASSIRQGEEGGYTF. DNA of the CDR3: TGCGCCAGCAGCATACGACAGGGCGAAGAGGGTGGCTACACCTTC.

J is TRBJ2-3 and V is TRBV5-1, with 10 bases aligning to TRBD1. The ends lost 4 bases at V and 3 bases at J; junction bases unmatched: 8. CDR3 length: 16 amino acids. Germline assignment: CDR1 SGHRS and CDR2 YFSETQ. The CDR3 is CASSARTGGGTDTQYF. The CDR3 DNA sequence: TGCGCCAGCAGCGCCCGGACAGGGGGTGGTACAGATACGCAGTATTTT. Filled out from reference TRBV5-1 and TRBJ2-3, the complete variable domain reads KAGVTQTPRYLIKTRGQQVTLSCSPISGHRSVSWYQQTPGQGLQFLFEYFSETQRNKGNFPGRFSGRQFSNSRSEMNVSTLELGDSALYLCASSARTGGGTDTQYFGPGTRLTVL.

V usage is TRBV19 and J usage is TRBJ1-5; 10 bases fit TRBD1. With V trimmed by 9 bases and J by 9 bases, 11 bases remained unmatched. The CDR3 sequence is 14 residues long. Germline assignment: CDR1 LNHDA and CDR2 SQIVND (reference sequence). The CDR3 DNA sequence: TGTGCCAGCCGCGGGGGGACAGGGGATGGGCCCCAGCATTTT. Translated: CASRGGTGDGPQHF.

This rearrangement joins TRBV7-2 to TRBJ1-6; D is unresolved. V lost 2 bases and J 5 bases, leaving 7 bases between the germline ends. Germline V CDR1 and CDR2: SGHTA, FQGNSA. This CDR3 comprises 14 residues. The CDR3 here is CASSLSGDNSPLHF. Here the CDR3 DNA reads TGTGCCAGCAGCTTATCCGGGGATAATTCACCCCTCCACTTT.

The chain links TRBV6-1 to TRBJ2-5, with a tentative D call TRBD2 (6 bases). CDR3 length: 13 residues. Germline V gene lookup returns CDR1 MNHNS and CDR2 SASEGT. V lost 1 base and J 5 bases, leaving 8 bases between the germline ends. The CDR3 loop reads CASSEEGRETQYF. DNA for the CDR3: TGTGCCAGCAGTGAAGAGGGGAGGGAGACCCAGTACTTC.

The gene calls are TRBV18 and TRBJ2-7; D possibly corresponds to TRBD2 (5 bases). CDR1 KGHSH and CDR2 LQKENI come from the germline V gene. The CDR3 covers 12 residues. The ends were cut back, 3 bases at V and 6 bases at J, with 9 bases in the middle. The CDR3 reads CASSPRGFEQYF. In DNA, the CDR3 is TGTGCCAGCTCACCTCGGGGATTCGAGCAGTACTTC.

This clone has only a few counts. The V gene is TRBV11-3, the J gene TRBJ2-1, with 9 nucleotides matching TRBD2. CDR3 length: 15 residues. V was clipped by 6 bases and J by 9 bases; unmatched bases: 12. Germline CDR1 and CDR2: SGHNT and YENEEA. Here the CDR3 DNA reads TGTGCCAGCAGTTCTCCCGGGACTAGCCCCTCTGAGCAGTTCTTC. Its protein product is CASSSPGTSPSEQFF.

The V and J genes are TRBV7-8 and TRBJ2-7, with TRBD2 matching 11 bases. This CDR3 has 14 residues. Germline V gives CDR1 SGHVS, CDR2 FQNEAQ. V lost 3 bases, J lost 6 bases, and 4 bases stayed unmatched. CDR3 amino acids: CASSFSGGASEQYF. CDR3 nucleotide sequence: TGTGCCAGCAGCTTTAGCGGGGGGGCCAGCGAGCAGTACTTC. Full variable domain (rest looked up from reference TRBV7-8 and TRBJ2-7): GAGVSQSPRYKVAKRGQDVALRCDPISGHVSLFWYQQALGQGPEFLTYFQNEAQLDKSGLPSDRFFAERPEGSVSTLKIQRTQQEDSAVYLCASSFSGGASEQYFGPGTRLTVT.

V usage is TRBV5-6 and J usage is TRBJ1-6; TRBD1 aligns across 7 bases. This CDR3 contains 15 residues. CDR1 is SGHDT and CDR2 is YYEEEE in the germline V gene. Trimming took 0 bases from V and 11 from J; bases not matched to a gene: 8. Here the CDR3 DNA reads TGTGCCAGCAGCTTGGTTCAGGGGGTGGCTACACCCCTCCACTTT. This codes for CASSLVQGVATPLHF.

The genes are TRBV4-3 and TRBJ2-1; 10 positions match TRBD2. The CDR3 length is 17 residues. Germline-derived CDR1 and CDR2 are LGHNA and YSLEER. The trim removed 3 bases at V and 8 bases at J, leaving 13 bases unmatched. The chain's CDR3 is CASSQSLLAGVGDEQFF. CDR3 in DNA: TGCGCCAGCAGCCAGTCCTTGCTAGCGGGGGTAGGCGATGAGCAGTTCTTC.

In DNA form, the CDR3 reads TGTGCCGCCCCCCCAGGGGCCAACTCCTACGAGCAGTACTTC. Translated, it gives CAAPPGANSYEQYF. The V and J genes are TRBV6-5 and TRBJ2-7; tentative D call: TRBD1 (6 bases). Trimming removed 11 bases at V and 0 bases at J, with 17 bases between. Germline V gene sequence: CDR1 MNHEY, CDR2 SVGAGI. CDR3 size: 14 residues.

The gene calls are TRBV5-1 and TRBJ1-5, with 9 bases identical to TRBD1. J was trimmed by 5 bases and V by 2 bases; bases with no gene match: 5. The CDR3 is made up of 15 amino acids. From germline, CDR1 is SGHRS and CDR2 YFSETQ. The CDR3 sequence is CASSLGTGSYQPQHF. Written as DNA, the CDR3 is TGCGCCAGCAGCTTAGGGACAGGGAGCTATCAGCCCCAGCATTTT.